This entry features one T cell receptor beta chain sequence. The V end was cut by 7 bases, the J end by 3 bases, with 12 bases between. The germline CDR1 and CDR2 sequences are MNHEY and SVGAGI. The CDR3 has 13 residues. Sequenced by immunoSEQ multiplex PCR; TCRdb stores in-frame clones only, minus some. The data contain 120,000 or so clones, around 74% of them seen just once; the ten biggest clones take up over 6%. The data originate from a study of blood T cell repertoires in COVID-19. The chain has TRBV6-5 and TRBJ1-2; maybe TRBD1 (5 bases). Material: peripheral blood. The receptor comes from a woman aged 60-75 years with acute or convalescent COVID-19. The CDR3, as DNA: TGTGCCAGCAAAAGAGGGGACTACTATGGCTACACCTTC. It is translated as CASKRGDYYGYTF.